The 10 T cell receptor beta chains below come from one sample, sequenced in a study of blood T cell repertoires in COVID-19 (dated by TCRdb to 2020 to 2021). Libraries were made using the immunoSEQ multiplex PCR assay. TCRdb took this table from immuneACCESS and kept in-frame rearrangements with V and J called. Such tables lack part of the clones; where checked against another copy, unresolved V genes explain under half of the gap, and the rest is unexplained. Within this sample are 300,000 or so clones, with 75% to 90% of them counted one time only. The ten largest clones add up to 2.9% of the sample. Specimen: peripheral blood. The receptors here all came from a woman in her twenties or thirties with COVID-19, enrolled during active disease.

The chain employs TRBV3-1 (or the pseudogene TRBV3-2) and TRBJ2-3; D gene ambiguous. The CDR3 extends over 17 amino acids. CDR1 is LGHDT and CDR2 is YNNKEL in the germline V gene (reference sequence). Deletions cut 0 bases from V and 3 bases from J, with 16 bases between. CDR3 amino acids: CASSQDRRMTGTDTQYF. CDR3 sequence (DNA): TGTGCCAGCAGCCAAGATCGGCGGATGACTGGGACAGATACGCAGTATTTT.

V usage is TRBV28 and J usage is TRBJ1-2; possibly TRBD1 for D (5 bases). Germline CDR1 is MDHEN and CDR2 is SYDVKM. V lost 5 bases and J 1 base, leaving 23 bases between the germline ends. The CDR3 sequence is 18 residues long. The CDR3 DNA reads TGTGCCAGCAGTGCGGGGGGAGGATTGCGGATACGTAACTATGGCTACACCTTC. It specifies CASSAGGGLRIRNYGYTF.

V usage is TRBV20-1 and J usage is TRBJ1-2; maybe TRBD1 (6 bases). The CDR3 is 14 residues long. V was cut by 3 bases and J by 6 bases, with 17 bases left in between. CDR1 and CDR2 (germline): DFQATT, SNEGSKA (reference sequence). The CDR3 DNA is TGCAGTGCTAGTCAGCCAGGGGCCTCGGATGGCTACACCTTC. It is translated as CSASQPGASDGYTF.

The V call is TRBV29-1, the J call TRBJ1-1; 7 nucleotides align to TRBD1. After removal of 7 bases from V and 8 bases from J, the junction contained 13 bases not matched to a gene. CDR1 and CDR2 from the germline V gene are SQVTM and ANQGSEA. The CDR3 spans 13 residues. The CDR3 protein is CSAEYRDRGEAFF. The CDR3 DNA follows: TGCAGCGCCGAATACCGGGACAGAGGAGAAGCTTTCTTT.

J is TRBJ2-1 and V is TRBV6-5; D is possibly TRBD2 (6 bases). Germline lookup yields CDR1 MNHEY and CDR2 SVGAGI. Between the trimmed V and J ends, which lost 0 bases and 3 bases, there was a span of 12 bases. The CDR3 has 16 residues. CDR3 coding DNA: TGTGCCAGCAGTTACTCGACTTTGCGGGGCTACAATGAGCAGTTCTTC. Translation gives CASSYSTLRGYNEQFF.

This clone was seen once. Here the CDR3 reads CASSISDSSYEQYF. Written as DNA, the CDR3 is TGTGCCAGTAGTATTTCGGACTCTTCCTACGAGCAGTACTTC. The chain recombines TRBV19 with TRBJ2-7, with D tentatively TRBD2 (5 bases). The germline CDR1 and CDR2 sequences are LNHDA and SQIVND (reference sequence). The ends were cut back, 3 bases at V and 1 base at J, with 10 bases in the middle. The CDR3 covers 14 residues.

CDR3 region: CASSSGTGRSNQPQHF. CDR3 in DNA: TGTGCCAGTAGTTCCGGGACAGGGAGAAGCAATCAGCCCCAGCATTTT. The gene calls are TRBV19 and TRBJ1-5; 9 bases fit TRBD1. This CDR3 has 16 residues. The junction had 6 bases not matched to a gene; V was cut back by 5 bases and J by 1 base. CDR1 and CDR2 (germline): LNHDA, SQIVND (reference sequence).

DNA of the CDR3: TGTGCCAGCAGCTTACAATCCCGCTCTGAGGGCTACACCTTC. It codes for CASSLQSRSEGYTF. V gene TRBV7-8 combines with J gene TRBJ1-2; D gene uncertain. The CDR3 is made up of 14 amino acids. Germline lookup yields CDR1 SGHVS and CDR2 FQNEAQ. Trimming pared 2 bases from V and 8 bases from J, leaving 15 bases between.

The chain has TRBV6-1 and TRBJ2-7; tentatively, D is TRBD2 (6 bases). With 3 bases removed from V and 3 bases from J, the gap between germline ends came to 12 bases. This CDR3 region has 14 residues. Germline V gene sequence: CDR1 MNHNS, CDR2 SASEGT. The CDR3 spells CASSERDGVYEQYF. For the CDR3, the DNA is TGTGCCAGCAGTGAGCGGGACGGAGTCTACGAGCAGTACTTC.

J is TRBJ1-1 and V is TRBV6-5, with TRBD1 matching over 9 bases. The CDR3 spans 15 residues. Germline V CDR1 and CDR2: MNHEY, SVGAGI. J gave up 6 bases and V 5 bases, and 10 bases lay outside the gene matches. CDR3 in DNA: TGTGCCAGCAGTCAACCGGGACAGGGTATCGCTGAAGCTTTCTTT. Its translation is CASSQPGQGIAEAFF.